The next 17 T cell receptor beta chains were all read from a single sample in a study of blood T cell repertoires in COVID-19. Method: immunoSEQ multiplex PCR; TCRdb's copy keeps in-frame clones and lacks some. Of about 210,000 clones listed, roughly four fifths are singletons. Sequenced input: peripheral blood. Source of these receptors: a woman in her forties with acute or convalescent COVID-19.

The CDR3: CASSEGREGTGELFF. DNA of the CDR3: TGTGCCAGCAGTGAAGGCAGGGAAGGCACCGGGGAGCTGTTTTTT. The chain carries TRBV6-1 and TRBJ2-2; tentatively, D is TRBD1 (5 bases). The V gene's germline CDR1 is MNHNS and CDR2 SASEGT. Trimming took off 1 base at V and 4 bases at J, with 10 bases between the two ends. The CDR3 runs to 15 residues.

This clone was recorded only once. The gene calls are TRBV5-6 and TRBJ2-3; no firm D call. Looked up from germline, CDR1 is SGHDT and CDR2 is YYEEEE. The CDR3 has 14 residues. Trimming removed 0 bases from V and 3 bases from J, with 8 bases in between. For the CDR3, the DNA is TGTGCCAGCAGCTTGGTCCGGGTAACAGATACGCAGTATTTT. Protein sequence: CASSLVRVTDTQYF.

The rearrangement uses TRBV6-6 and TRBJ2-2; 8 bases agree with TRBD2. With V trimmed by 8 bases and J by 5 bases, 7 bases remained unmatched. Per the germline V gene, CDR1 is MNHNY and CDR2 is SVGAGI (reference sequence). The CDR3 is made up of 14 amino acids. The DNA of the CDR3 is TGTGCCAGCGGGAAGCGGGAGAAAACCGGGGAGCTGTTTTTT. This codes for CASGKREKTGELFF.

The V gene is TRBV19, the J gene TRBJ1-6; 9 nucleotides align to TRBD1. The V gene's germline CDR1 is LNHDA and CDR2 SQIVND (reference sequence). The CDR3 contains 15 residues. After removal of 9 bases from V and 12 bases from J, the junction contained 15 bases not matched to a gene. The chain's CDR3 is CASGQGRLLEEPLHF. In DNA, the CDR3 is TGTGCCAGCGGACAGGGGAGACTACTAGAGGAACCCCTCCACTTT.

This chain links TRBV6-2 or TRBV6-3 with TRBJ2-7; TRBD2 matches 10 bases. V dropped 6 bases and J dropped 2; count of bases not matched to a gene: 13. The CDR3 runs to 17 residues. Looked up from germline, CDR1 is MNHEY and CDR2 is SVGEGT. The CDR3 nucleotides are TGTGCCAGCAGCCTCCTGAAGCGGGAGGGCCTTCCCTACGAGCAGTACTTC. Residues: CASSLLKREGLPYEQYF.

The gene calls are TRBV6-5 and TRBJ2-7, with D tentatively TRBD1 (5 bases). The germline CDR1 and CDR2 sequences are MNHEY and SVGAGI. This CDR3 is built from 13 residues. The germline V and J ends were trimmed by 1 base and 6 bases, with 10 bases remaining between them. CDR3 DNA: TGTGCCAGCAGTTACTGGCAGGGAAGCGAGCAGTACTTC. Its translation: CASSYWQGSEQYF.

The V and J genes are TRBV2 and TRBJ2-2, with 7 bases lining up with TRBD1. The trim removed 5 bases at V and 0 bases at J, leaving 6 bases unmatched. CDR3 size: 16 residues. The V gene's germline CDR1 is SNHLY and CDR2 FYNNEI. CDR3 DNA sequence: TGTGCCAGCAGTACCCAGACAGGGCCGAACACCGGGGAGCTGTTTTTT. Amino acids: CASSTQTGPNTGELFF.

The chain employs TRBV19 and TRBJ1-1; D might be TRBD1 (5 bases). V was trimmed by 5 bases and J by 8 bases, leaving 6 bases between them. Germline assignment: CDR1 LNHDA and CDR2 SQIVND (reference sequence). The CDR3 loop spans 10 amino acids. CDR3 sequence reads: CASSSGEAFF. The CDR3 nucleotides read TGTGCCAGTAGTTCAGGGGAAGCTTTCTTT.

The chain uses TRBV7-3 and TRBJ2-1; 8 bases line up with TRBD2. CDR3 size: 17 residues. The ends lost 5 bases at V and 3 bases at J; junction bases unmatched: 12. Germline V lookup: CDR1 SGHTA, CDR2 FQGTGA. This chain's CDR3 is CASSPPPAGGDYNEQFF. The CDR3, as DNA: TGTGCCAGCAGCCCTCCCCCGGCGGGGGGAGACTACAATGAGCAGTTCTTC. The complete variable domain, with remaining parts taken from reference TRBV7-3 and TRBJ2-1, reads GAGVSQTPSNKVTEKGKYVELRCDPISGHTALYWYRQSLGQGPEFLIYFQGTGAADDSGLPNDRFFAVRPEGSVSTLKIQRTERGDSAVYLCASSPPPAGGDYNEQFFGPGTRLTVL.

The gene calls are TRBV18 and TRBJ1-5; TRBD1 matches at 7 bases. The CDR3 loop spans 14 amino acids. Germline V gives CDR1 KGHSH, CDR2 LQKENI. V trimming: 6 bases; J trimming: 7 bases; junction bases outside the gene matches: 9. The CDR3 region has the DNA TGTGCCAGCTCGCCGACAGGGCCGGGCCAGCCCCAGCATTTT. Translating gives CASSPTGPGQPQHF.

The V and J genes are TRBV29-1 and TRBJ2-2; 10 bases are a match to TRBD1. This CDR3 has 14 amino acids. Per germline, CDR1 SQVTM and CDR2 ANQGSEA. After removal of 7 bases from V and 4 bases from J, the junction contained 6 bases not matched to a gene. CDR3 nucleotide sequence: TGCAGCGCCTCCCGGACAGGGGGCACCGGGGAGCTGTTTTTT. It specifies CSASRTGGTGELFF.

V gene TRBV20-1 combines with J gene TRBJ2-7; D is possibly TRBD1 (6 bases). The CDR3 is 13 residues long. Germline CDR1 is DFQATT and CDR2 is SNEGSKA (reference sequence). The germline V and J ends were trimmed by 3 bases and 5 bases, with 14 bases remaining between them. CDR3 in DNA: TGCAGTGCTAGTGGGGAACAGGGCCACGAGCAGTACTTC. It yields the protein CSASGEQGHEQYF.

The chain couples TRBV19 to TRBJ2-7; tentatively, D is TRBD1 (5 bases). V was clipped by 7 bases and J by 5 bases, with 18 bases between them. The CDR3 covers 14 residues. Germline-derived CDR1 and CDR2 are LNHDA and SQIVND (reference sequence). DNA of the CDR3: TGTGCCAGTAACGGCGCAGGGATGAACGACGAGCAGTACTTC. Translated: CASNGAGMNDEQYF.

This chain connects TRBV28 to TRBJ2-1, with 10 positions matching TRBD2. The germline V gene encodes CDR1 MDHEN and CDR2 SYDVKM. This CDR3 has 18 amino acids. J was trimmed by 8 bases and V by 5 bases; bases with no gene match: 18. CDR3 coding DNA: TGTGCCAGCAGTCCCCAACCACGGTCTAGCGGGAGTTTCTATGAGCAGTTCTTC. This sequence encodes CASSPQPRSSGSFYEQFF.

This clone was picked up a small number of times. The rearrangement joins TRBV4-3 to TRBJ2-1; a possible D gene is TRBD1 (6 bases). This CDR3 is built from 15 residues. The V and J ends lost 3 bases and 5 bases respectively, with 14 bases between them. Germline V gives CDR1 LGHNA, CDR2 YSLEER. CDR3 sequence: CASSHETGLHNEQFF. The CDR3 coding sequence is TGCGCCAGCAGCCACGAGACAGGTTTACACAATGAGCAGTTCTTC.

The CDR3: CSVGEIYRLEQFF. CDR3 sequence (DNA): TGCAGCGTTGGAGAGATATACAGGCTTGAGCAGTTCTTC. The chain employs TRBV29-1 and TRBJ2-1; TRBD1 might be the D (5 bases). Germline V gene data show CDR1 as SQVTM and CDR2 as ANQGSEA. The germline V and J ends were trimmed by 4 bases and 9 bases, with 16 bases remaining between them. This CDR3 has 13 residues.

The genes are TRBV18 and TRBJ2-3, with D maybe TRBD2 (5 bases). The germline CDR1 and CDR2 sequences are KGHSH and LQKENI. The CDR3 totals 14 residues. With 3 bases removed from V and 2 bases from J, the gap between germline ends came to 9 bases. The CDR3 is CASSPEVTTDTQYF. The CDR3 DNA reads TGTGCCAGCTCACCGGAGGTGACCACAGATACGCAGTATTTT.